The 6 T cell receptor beta chains below were found in one sample sequenced in a study of blood T cell repertoires in COVID-19. Assay: immunoSEQ multiplex PCR; the TCRdb copy retains only in-frame clones and omits some. The sample has fewer than 400,000 clones, 90% seen once; the top ten hold about 4%. Sequencing used PBMCs or T cells enriched from blood (not recorded which). The receptors here all came from a woman aged 25 to 39 who had been exposed to COVID-19.

This clone was seen a few times. The J gene is TRBJ2-5, the V gene TRBV4-1; D is ambiguous. The CDR3 covers 13 residues. Germline V gene lookup returns CDR1 MGHRA and CDR2 YSYEKL. The ends were cut back, 3 bases at V and 0 bases at J, with 5 bases in the middle. The CDR3 sequence: CASSQNYQETQYF. CDR3 DNA: TGCGCCAGCAGCCAGAACTACCAAGAGACCCAGTACTTC.

The V and J genes are TRBV7-9 and TRBJ2-7, with 7 nucleotides matching TRBD2. Germline V lookup: CDR1 SEHNR, CDR2 FQNEAQ (reference sequence). J gave up 3 bases and V 3 bases, and 8 bases lay outside the gene matches. The CDR3 runs to 15 residues. CDR3 sequence: CASSLVGGSFYEQYF. For the CDR3, the DNA is TGTGCCAGCAGCTTGGTCGGCGGGAGCTTCTACGAGCAGTACTTC.

The chain carries TRBV27 and TRBJ1-2; 7 bases map to TRBD1. J was trimmed by 5 bases and V by 5 bases; bases with no gene match: 5. This CDR3 is 13 amino acids long. Germline V lookup: CDR1 MNHEY, CDR2 SMNVEV (reference sequence). The CDR3 spells CASSISTGYGYTF. CDR3 sequence (DNA): TGTGCCAGCAGTATTTCGACAGGGTATGGCTACACCTTC.

The chain is built from TRBV6-1 and TRBJ1-6; the match to TRBD1 covers 8 bases. Germline V gene lookup returns CDR1 MNHNS and CDR2 SASEGT. CDR3 length: 15 residues. V was clipped by 1 base and J by 6 bases; unmatched bases: 2. The CDR3 DNA reads as TGTGCCAGCAGTGAAGTCAGGGGGCGTAATTCACCCCTCCACTTT. It yields the protein CASSEVRGRNSPLHF.

The chain links TRBV6-4 to TRBJ1-5; 8 bases line up with TRBD1. The CDR3 consists of 14 residues. Germline CDR1 and CDR2: MRHNA and SNTAGT. V was clipped by 4 bases and J by 5 bases; unmatched bases: 4. CDR3 region: CASSAQGGDQPQHF. The DNA for the CDR3 is TGTGCCAGCAGTGCACAGGGGGGGGATCAGCCCCAGCATTTT.

The J gene is TRBJ2-3, the V gene TRBV5-6; D gene uncertain. The germline CDR1 and CDR2 sequences are SGHDT and YYEEEE. This CDR3 is built from 16 residues. The V and J ends lost 0 bases and 4 bases respectively, with 15 bases between them. In nucleotides, the CDR3 is TGTGCCAGCAGCTTGGGACCGCCCTTGACATCAGATACGCAGTATTTT. As protein: CASSLGPPLTSDTQYF. The entire variable domain, with the rest obtained from reference TRBV5-6 and TRBJ2-3, is as follows: DAGVTQSPTHLIKTRGQQVTLRCSPKSGHDTVSWYQQALGQGPQFIFQYYEEEERQRGNFPDRFSGHQFPNYSSELNVNALLLGDSALYLCASSLGPPLTSDTQYFGPGTRLTVL.